Reported below is one T cell receptor (beta chain). This clonotype was observed at least ten times. No cognate antigen has been identified for it. Base qualities are not provided; no much larger clone lies one nucleotide away. This sample was included in a study of T cells in Graves' hyperthyroidism and ophthalmopathy (dated by TCRdb to about 2019). Some background on the complete study: Peripheral blood samples were taken at initial diagnosis, before any treatment was given. To identify distinguishing TCR V-J signatures, a discovery cohort of around 100 patients was used, comprising some 45 with Graves' ophthalmopathy and 57 with stable Graves' hyperthyroidism. Prospective prediction of ophthalmopathy was tested in an independent validation cohort consisting of about 20 hyperthyroidism patients and more than 15 patients who later progressed to ophthalmopathy. The roughly 91 discovery patients were randomly divided into training and test sets at a 7:3 ratio. Thyroid tissue and blood T-cell repertoires from roughly 6 Graves' hyperthyroidism patients were also compared in the study. After sampling, hyperthyroidism patients received methimazole starting at 30 mg daily, and ophthalmopathy patients received high-dose intravenous methylprednisolone. TCR Vbeta CDR3 sequencing of approximately 140 peripheral blood samples (fewer than 45 ophthalmopathy, about 80 hyperthyroidism and around 17 progressor patients) is reported in the paper.

V and J are trimmed by 7 bases and 7 bases, and the gene matches miss 13 bases of the junction. Spanning cysteine to phenylalanine, the CDR3 consists of 15 amino acids. Here the CDR3 DNA is all that survives: 45 bases in frame from base 1. CDR1 and CDR2 (SNHLY, FYNNEI) derive from the germline V gene. Moderately to severely active disease, a Clinical Activity Score of at least 3, a NOSPECS grade of at least 4, and a duration under 3 months were present in ophthalmopathy patients. Patients with uncontrolled infections, other autoimmune diseases, pregnancy or lactation were excluded. Clinical symptoms, serum thyroxine and TRAb, thyroid ultrasound, and orbital computed tomography formed the basis for the diagnoses. Ficoll-Paque density gradient centrifugation was used to isolate PBMCs from around 10 ml of fresh peripheral blood. Total RNA was extracted using Trizol reagent, and RNA quality was assessed on an Agilent 2100 Bioanalyzer.

The full study reports these points: In cross-validation, a model built on a 13 V-J signature told ophthalmopathy apart from stable hyperthyroidism with 85% to 90% sensitivity and roughly 82% specificity, and in testing the same model reached 80%/75%. During validation, the model predicted progression to ophthalmopathy a median of about 5.9 months ahead of onset, with roughly 65% sensitivity and 72% to 80% specificity. Sample size was not statistically predetermined, and blinding of investigators to group allocation was not performed. Most expanded thyroid clonotypes (frequency above 0.001) were also detected in blood, suggesting blood repertoires may reflect thyroid immune responses.

Amplification of TCR beta CDR3 regions was carried out from RNA transcripts. The first round of RT-PCR for the TCR CDR3 was performed with the HTBI primer set and the Qiagen OneStep RT-PCR kit. A second multiplex PCR round built the libraries, followed by size selection and purification. Paired-end sequencing of the libraries was performed with 100 bp reads on an Illumina HiSeq2000. Per the authors' processing: SOAPnuke was used to process the raw data, removing reads that contained adapters or uncalled bases, had a mean Phred below 15, or lacked an exact match to the constant primer or identifier. COPE v1.2.5 was used to merge the high-quality paired reads, and each unique nucleotide sequence was defined as a clonotype. MiTCR v1.1 was used to align clonotypes to the IMGT TRBV, TRBD and TRBJ reference segments. Only V-J combinations with frequency above 0.0001, covering approximately 99% of repertoires, were analysed. A TCS score was defined as the ratio of F50 (clonal expansion) to E x V (chaos), with BLOSUM62-based TCRdist applied between CDR3 peptides within each V-J. Welch's t-statistics and random forest reduced just over 500 V-J features to roughly 13, which were used in a naive Bayes classifier (R e1071). TCRdb took the public reads, trimmed them with fastp at Q25, ran MiXCR for clone calling and kept in-frame beta chains. Rows with one shared CDR3 protein collapse into an entry with the most common genes and DNA. Here the V and J calls rest on TCRdb's processing, not on the authors' analysis. Recorded for this sample are around 250,000 distinct CDR3 sequences; 24% of them occurred a single time. About 40% of the sample comes from the top ten.

The sequenced material came from blood. The TCR sequence derives from a woman aged 40 to 50 with Graves' ophthalmopathy. The V and J segments used are TRBV2 and TRBJ1-1; TRBD1 fits 9 bases in the junction. The CDR3 in this case is CASTVPGQGLFEAFF. The bases are TGTGCCAGCACCGTACCGGGACAGGGACTTTTTGAAGCTTTCTTT.